The rows below give T cell receptor beta chains drawn from one sample of a study of OX40 agonist ivuxolimab in advanced cancers. Clones were sequenced by immunoSEQ multiplex PCR, and TCRdb holds only the in-frame ones, with some missing. The sample comprises approximately 100,000 clones, roughly 94% of which are singletons, and roughly 0.5% rests with the top ten. The sequencing used CD4+ or CD8+ T cells sorted from blood, collected in a trial of the OX40 agonist ivuxolimab. These receptors came from an adult with an advanced solid tumor such as melanoma, head and neck, liver or kidney cancer. Each CDR3 is given with its conserved first and last residue. D genes are given only for firm matches. Rows give clone size only sometimes, using once, few, many, or a class for an expanded clone.

d_gene	len	j_gene	abundance	v_gene	CDR3nt	CDR3aa
-	13	TRBJ2-4	-	TRBV19	TGTGCCAGTACATCGGAACCGACTTTCATTCAGTACTTC	CASTSEPTFIQYF
-	15	TRBJ1-1	-	TRBV18	TGTGCCAGCTCTAATGGATGGGGAGGGAACACTGAAGCTTTCTTT	CASSNGWGGNTEAFF
-	13	TRBJ1-2	once	TRBV6-6	TGTGCCAGCAGTCAGAGGGGGGGCTATGGCTACACCTTC	CASSQRGGYGYTF
-	13	TRBJ2-7	-	TRBV6-5	TGTGCCAGCATGGAGACTAACGCCTACGAGCAGTACTTC	CASMETNAYEQYF
-	13	TRBJ1-1	-	TRBV5-1	TGCGCCAGCAGCGGCCAGCTGTCCACTGAAGCTTTCTTT	CASSGQLSTEAFF
TRBD1	13	TRBJ1-2	-	TRBV7-9	TGTGCCAGCAGCACACAGGGGTGGGCCGGCTACACCTTC	CASSTQGWAGYTF
TRBD1	13	TRBJ2-1	-	TRBV27	TGTGCCACCGAGGGACAGGGAAACAATGAGCAGTTCTTC	CATEGQGNNEQFF
TRBD2	17	TRBJ2-6	-	TRBV5-6	TGTGCCAGCAGCTTGATAGGGACTATCTCTGGGGCCAACGTCCTGACTTTC	CASSLIGTISGANVLTF
-	12	TRBJ2-3	-	TRBV7-6	TGTGCCAGCACATCCCTAACAGATACGCAGTATTTT	CASTSLTDTQYF
-	13	TRBJ2-7	-	TRBV2	TGTGCCAGCAGTGTCGAGGGTACCTACGAGCAGTACTTC	CASSVEGTYEQYF
-	13	TRBJ2-5	-	TRBV7-7	TGTGCTAGCAGCTTAGCACTAGCCGAGACCCAGTACTTC	CASSLALAETQYF
TRBD1	14	TRBJ2-7	-	TRBV6-1	TGTGCCAGCAGGGGGGGGACAGGGATGTACGAGCAGTACTTC	CASRGGTGMYEQYF
-	13	TRBJ1-1	-	TRBV4-2	TGTGCCAGCAGCTTGGTAGGGGACACTGAAGCTTTCTTT	CASSLVGDTEAFF
-	12	TRBJ2-5	-	TRBV13	TGTGCCAGCAGAAGGGACGGAGAGACCCAGTACTTC	CASRRDGETQYF
-	15	TRBJ2-3	once	TRBV5-1	TGCGCCAGCAGCTTGGGGGGAACTAGCACAGATACGCAGTATTTT	CASSLGGTSTDTQYF
TRBD1	16	TRBJ2-2	once	TRBV5-1	TGCGCCAGCAGCCCGACTGGACAGGTTAGCACCGGGGAGCTGTTTTTT	CASSPTGQVSTGELFF
-	13	TRBJ1-2	-	TRBV6-5	TGTGCCAGCAGTTACACGGGAGACTATGGCTACACCTTC	CASSYTGDYGYTF
-	14	TRBJ1-1	few	TRBV5-4	TGTGCCAGCACTCCCTCGGGGGGAAGGACTGAAGCTTTCTTT	CASTPSGGRTEAFF
-	14	TRBJ2-7	-	TRBV13	TGTGCCAGCAGCTACCCCGGGCGAACCTACGAGCAGTACTTC	CASSYPGRTYEQYF
-	13	TRBJ1-2	-	TRBV11-3	TGTGCCAGCAGCTTTGGTCAGGGCCGGGGCTACACCTTC	CASSFGQGRGYTF
-	14	TRBJ1-1	-	TRBV5-1	TGCGCCAGCAGCTTGGCTGCGGGGTACACTGAAGCTTTCTTT	CASSLAAGYTEAFF
-	16	TRBJ2-7	-	TRBV5-1	TGCGCCAGTTCGAAGGGGGCTCTCGCGGGAATAACCGAGCAGTACTTC	CASSKGALAGITEQYF
TRBD2	16	TRBJ2-5	-	TRBV9	TGTGCCAGCAGCGTAGGGACTAGCGGGGGGGCGGAGACCCAGTACTTC	CASSVGTSGGAETQYF
-	11	TRBJ2-1	-	TRBV20-1	TGCAGTGCTGGCCCGGGGCAATGGCAGTTCTTC	CSAGPGQWQFF
TRBD2	17	TRBJ2-2	-	TRBV5-1	TGCGCCAGCAGCCCTACGATTCGGGGGGCGAACACCGGGGAGCTGTTTTTT	CASSPTIRGANTGELFF
-	15	TRBJ1-1	-	TRBV12-5	TGTGCTAGTGGTATAGACGGACGGGAGAACACTGAAGCTTTCTTT	CASGIDGRENTEAFF
TRBD1	17	TRBJ2-3	few	TRBV10-1	TGCGCCAGCAGTGAGTCCAGGGGGCGCGTGGGCACAGATACGCAGTATTTT	CASSESRGRVGTDTQYF
-	12	TRBJ1-2	-	TRBV30	TGTGCCTGGAGTGTCGCCCTACGGACCTACACCTTC	CAWSVALRTYTF
-	13	TRBJ2-7	-	TRBV6-5	TGTGCCAGCAGTGATTGGACAGCCTACGAGCAGTACTTC	CASSDWTAYEQYF
-	13	TRBJ1-2	-	TRBV6-1	TGTGCCAGCAGTGACTGGGAGGGCTATGGCTACACCTTC	CASSDWEGYGYTF
-	13	TRBJ1-1	few	TRBV19	TGTGCCAGTAGGGCAGAGATGAACACTGAAGCTTTCTTT	CASRAEMNTEAFF
-	16	TRBJ2-2	-	TRBV21-1	TGTGCCAGCAAAAGGGGGGCGGGAGGGCCGTACGGGGAGCTGTTTTTT	CASKRGAGGPYGELFF
-	11	TRBJ1-1	-	TRBV10-2	TGCGCCAGCAAAATGAACACTGAAGCTTTCTTT	CASKMNTEAFF
TRBD2	19	TRBJ2-1	-	TRBV9	TGTGCCAGCAGCGCTTCGGGACTAGCGGGGCTTAGCTCCTACAATGAGCAGTTCTTC	CASSASGLAGLSSYNEQFF
-	17	TRBJ1-3	-	TRBV2	TGTGCCAGCAGTGAGGGGGACCAACCCGCCTTTGGAAACACCATATATTTT	CASSEGDQPAFGNTIYF
-	14	TRBJ2-1	-	TRBV14	TGTGCCAGCAGCCAGTCGGGTCTGGGTGGTGAGCAGTTCTTC	CASSQSGLGGEQFF
TRBD1	19	TRBJ2-1	-	TRBV5-4	TGTGCCAGCAGCCCATTGGGGGGGACAGGGGCAGCTTCCTACAATGAGCAGTTCTTC	CASSPLGGTGAASYNEQFF
-	16	TRBJ2-4	-	TRBV25-1	TGTGCCAGCAGTGAATCTGGAAGTGAAGTCAAAAACATTCAGTACTTC	CASSESGSEVKNIQYF
-	16	TRBJ2-3	-	TRBV4-1	TGCGCCAGCAGCCAAGAAGGGACTCGGGGCACAGATACGCAGTATTTT	CASSQEGTRGTDTQYF
-	16	TRBJ2-5	-	TRBV5-4	TGTGCCAGCAGCCCTAGACAGAGTATTACGCAAGAGACCCAGTACTTC	CASSPRQSITQETQYF
TRBD1	15	TRBJ2-5	-	TRBV19	TGTGCCAGTAGTGGACGGGACAGGGGATCGGAGACCCAGTACTTC	CASSGRDRGSETQYF
-	14	TRBJ1-1	-	TRBV6-5	TGTGCCAGCAGTGAAAGGGCAGGGGAAACTGAAGCTTTCTTT	CASSERAGETEAFF
-	14	TRBJ2-7	once	TRBV5-8	TGTGCCAGCAGTAGCAGGCGGCTCCCCTACGAGCAGTACTTC	CASSSRRLPYEQYF
TRBD1	15	TRBJ1-5	-	TRBV6-6	TGTGCCAGCAGTCCCCGTGGACAGGCGAATCAGCCCCAGCATTTT	CASSPRGQANQPQHF
TRBD2	15	TRBJ2-7	-	TRBV6-5	TGTGCCAGCAGTTACTCGAGGGCGGGGGGCCACGAGCAGTACTTC	CASSYSRAGGHEQYF